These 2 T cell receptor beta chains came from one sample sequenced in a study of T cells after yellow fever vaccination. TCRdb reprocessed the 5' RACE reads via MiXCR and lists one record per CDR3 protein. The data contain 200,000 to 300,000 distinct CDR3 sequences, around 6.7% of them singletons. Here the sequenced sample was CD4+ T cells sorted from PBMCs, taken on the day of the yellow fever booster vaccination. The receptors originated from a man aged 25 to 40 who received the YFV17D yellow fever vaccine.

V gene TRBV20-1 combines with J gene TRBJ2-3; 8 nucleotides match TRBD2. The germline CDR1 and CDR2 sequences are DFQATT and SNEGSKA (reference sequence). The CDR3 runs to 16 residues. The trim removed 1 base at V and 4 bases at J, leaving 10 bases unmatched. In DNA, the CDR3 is TGCAGTGCTAGAGGGTTTTCGGGAGGGCGGGCAGATACGCAGTATTTT. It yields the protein CSARGFSGGRADTQYF.

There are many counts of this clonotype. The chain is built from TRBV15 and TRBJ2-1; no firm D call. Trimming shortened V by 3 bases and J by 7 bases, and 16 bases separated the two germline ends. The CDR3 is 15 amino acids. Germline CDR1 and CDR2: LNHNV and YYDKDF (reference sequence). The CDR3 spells CATSSRDPFGNEQFF. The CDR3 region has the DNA TGTGCCACCAGCAGCCGAGATCCTTTTGGGAATGAGCAGTTCTTC.